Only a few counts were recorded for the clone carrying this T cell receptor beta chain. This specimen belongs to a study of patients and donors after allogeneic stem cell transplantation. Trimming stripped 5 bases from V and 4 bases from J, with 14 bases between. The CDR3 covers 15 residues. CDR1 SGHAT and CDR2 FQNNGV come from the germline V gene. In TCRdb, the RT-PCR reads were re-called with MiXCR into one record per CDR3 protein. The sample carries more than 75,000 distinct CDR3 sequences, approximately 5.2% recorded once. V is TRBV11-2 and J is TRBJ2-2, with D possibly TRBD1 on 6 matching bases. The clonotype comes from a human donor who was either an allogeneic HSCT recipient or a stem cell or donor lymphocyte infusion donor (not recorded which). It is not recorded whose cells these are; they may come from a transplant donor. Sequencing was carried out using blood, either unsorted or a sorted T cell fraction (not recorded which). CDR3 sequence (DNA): TGTGCCAGCAGCCACGTCAGGGGACGCACCGGGGAGCTGTTTTTT. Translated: CASSHVRGRTGELFF.